The clone carrying this T cell receptor (beta chain) was recorded only once. Its cognate antigen is unknown. This record comes from a study of Ad26.COV2.S vaccination and SARS-CoV-2 variants. Overall study context: Donor got 5x10^10 or 1x10^11 viral particles of Ad26.COV2.S. Findings and caveats of the study: Placebo recipients and vaccine recipients were similar in non-spike TCR breadth. Post-vaccination breadth of spike-specific CD8+ and CD4+ T cell responses was reportedly substantial.

Method: immunoSEQ multiplex PCR; TCRdb's copy keeps in-frame clones and lacks some. The sample lists around 300,000 clones; 80% to 90% were seen once. Trimming stripped 0 bases from V and 5 bases from J, with 10 bases between. CDR1 and CDR2 (germline): SGHTA, FQGTGA. The CDR3 loop spans 14 amino acids. As for treatment: around 19 received Ad26.COV2.S at low or high dose, single or two shots; about 5 received placebo; per-sample allocation not given. On day 63 after the first injection, vaccine and placebo recipients gave samples. This person who donated was an adult of 18-55 years in Boston. This TCR derives from a person between 18 and 59 years old who received the Ad26.COV2.S COVID-19 vaccine or a placebo. Material: peripheral blood, obtained in a trial of Ad26.COV2.S vaccine versus placebo. The chain recombines TRBV7-3 with TRBJ2-5; D gene ambiguous. The DNA for the CDR3 is TGTGCCAGCAGCTTAACGGGGTTTGCGGAGACCCAGTACTTC. Translating gives CASSLTGFAETQYF.